This is a list of T cell receptor beta chains from one sample in a study of blood T cell repertoires in COVID-19. Method: immunoSEQ multiplex PCR; TCRdb's copy keeps in-frame clones and lacks some. The profile covers under 300,000 clones, with 80% to 90% appearing a single time and less than 2.5% taken by the ten largest. Sequencing input: PBMCs or T cells enriched from blood (not recorded which). These TCRs come from a woman younger than 30 who had recovered from COVID-19. Each CDR3 is given with its conserved first and last residue. D genes are given only for firm matches. Size is omitted from some rows. Given values are once, few, many or a class for expanded clones.

d_call,v_call,clone_size,j_call,cdr3_nt,cdr3_aa
-,TRBV5-6,few,TRBJ1-1,TGTGCCAGCAGCCCCGGCAGGGGAATGAACACTGAAGCTTTCTTT,CASSPGRGMNTEAFF
-,TRBV28,once,TRBJ1-5,TGTGCCAGCAGTCGGATTGGCGGCGGAGGAAATAGCAATCAGCCCCAGCATTTT,CASSRIGGGGNSNQPQHF
TRBD1,TRBV10-3,-,TRBJ1-6,TGTGCCATCAGAGCGCGACAGGGGGAAGAACCCCTCCACTTT,CAIRARQGEEPLHF
-,TRBV20-1,-,TRBJ1-1,TGCAGTGCGCCTATCGGAGTAGAAGCTTTCTTT,CSAPIGVEAFF
TRBD2,TRBV6-5,-,TRBJ2-1,TGTGCCAGCAAACGACTAGCGGGGGGGTCCCCTGAGCAGTTCTTC,CASKRLAGGSPEQFF
TRBD2,TRBV2,-,TRBJ2-5,TGTGCCAGCGTGGCCCACCTAGCGGGGGGATTGGAGACCCAGTACTTC,CASVAHLAGGLETQYF
-,TRBV10-1,few,TRBJ1-2,TGCGCCAGCAGTGAGCGGCGGGGAAGCCTAGAGGGCTACACCTTC,CASSERRGSLEGYTF
TRBD2,TRBV30,-,TRBJ2-3,TGTGCCTGGAGCGTTCTAGCGGCTAGCACAGATACGCAGTATTTT,CAWSVLAASTDTQYF
TRBD1,TRBV29-1,-,TRBJ1-1,TGCAGCGTTTCCAGGGGGCTCACTGAAGCTTTCTTT,CSVSRGLTEAFF
TRBD1,TRBV27,-,TRBJ2-7,TGTGCCAGCAAGGGACAGGGGACCCACGAGCAGTACTTC,CASKGQGTHEQYF
-,TRBV6-1,-,TRBJ1-2,TGTGCCAGCAGTGAACTCGAGGCGGATAACTATGGCTACACCTTC,CASSELEADNYGYTF
TRBD1,TRBV5-1,-,TRBJ1-2,TGCGCCAGCAGCCCCGGACAGGGTGCTGGCTACACCTTC,CASSPGQGAGYTF
-,TRBV5-1,-,TRBJ2-5,TGCGCCAGCAGCCCCTCGCGGGGCCAAGAGACCCAGTACTTC,CASSPSRGQETQYF
-,TRBV4-1,-,TRBJ1-5,TGCGCCAGCAGCCAAGACTGGCAGGCCAATCAGCCCCAGCATTTT,CASSQDWQANQPQHF
-,TRBV5-6,-,TRBJ1-1,TGTGCCAGCAGCGTCCAGCGCGCTGAAGCTTTCTTT,CASSVQRAEAFF
-,TRBV5-1,-,TRBJ1-2,TGCGCCAGCAGCTTAAGTGCACAGAAAAACTATGGCTACACCTTC,CASSLSAQKNYGYTF
TRBD1,TRBV24-1,-,TRBJ1-4,TGTGCCACCAGTGACCCGGGACAGGGTGGCGAAAAACTGTTTTTT,CATSDPGQGGEKLFF
TRBD1,TRBV2,-,TRBJ1-1,TGTGCCAGCAGTGACCCCTCGACAGGGGGCACTGAAGCTTTCTTT,CASSDPSTGGTEAFF
TRBD1,TRBV6-5,once,TRBJ1-2,TGTGCCAGCAGTCTTTTGGGACAGGGGGGCTACGGCTACACCTTC,CASSLLGQGGYGYTF
-,TRBV7-9,-,TRBJ1-2,TGTGCCAGCAGCGGAGATACAGGGAACGAAATGGACTATGGCTACACCTTC,CASSGDTGNEMDYGYTF
TRBD2,TRBV9,-,TRBJ2-7,TGTGCCAGCAGCGTAGGGTGGCTAGCGGGGATCTACGAGCAGTACTTC,CASSVGWLAGIYEQYF
-,TRBV5-1,-,TRBJ1-1,TGCGCCAGCCCCCGCGTGGGGGGCACTGAAGCTTTCTTT,CASPRVGGTEAFF
-,TRBV4-1,-,TRBJ1-5,TGCGCCAGCAGCCAAGATCCAGGGACTCAGCATTTT,CASSQDPGTQHF
-,TRBV5-1,-,TRBJ1-6,TGCGCCAGCAGCTTGGAAGGACACGAAAATTCACCCCTCCACTTT,CASSLEGHENSPLHF
-,TRBV5-1,once,TRBJ1-3,TGCGCCAGCAGCCCCGGCGGGGGGGCTGGAAACACCATATATTTT,CASSPGGGAGNTIYF
-,TRBV29-1,-,TRBJ1-1,TGCAGCGTGGGGGAGGCAGGCCGTGAAGCTTTCTTT,CSVGEAGREAFF
-,TRBV28,-,TRBJ1-2,TGTGCCAGCAGGGCCCAGGGCACAGAGGCCTCTAAGGCCTTC,CASRAQGTEASKAF
-,TRBV6-5,once,TRBJ2-1,TGTGCCAGCAGTCTAGCCGGGCAGCAGGTCAATGAGCAGTTCTTC,CASSLAGQQVNEQFF
-,TRBV14,-,TRBJ1-5,TGTGCCAGCAGCCAAGATCGACAGGTGGGCAATCAGCCCCAGCATTTT,CASSQDRQVGNQPQHF
-,TRBV6-5,-,TRBJ1-2,TGTGCCAGCATCCGGGACTATGGCTACACCTTC,CASIRDYGYTF
-,TRBV7-9,-,TRBJ2-3,TGTGCCAGCAACCCCTCCGAGCCCGATACGCAGTATTTT,CASNPSEPDTQYF
-,TRBV6-7,-,TRBJ1-2,TGTGCCAGCACGCAGCGGGGGTTCTATGGCTACACCTTC,CASTQRGFYGYTF
-,TRBV2,-,TRBJ1-5,TGTGCCAGCAGTCCGGGTGCGTATAGCAATCAGCCCCAGCATTTT,CASSPGAYSNQPQHF
-,TRBV7-5,-,TRBJ1-6,TGTGCCAGAAGCCCATCGGAGGTGAGATATAATTCACCCCTCCACTTT,CARSPSEVRYNSPLHF
TRBD1,TRBV27,-,TRBJ1-6,TGTGCCAGCAGTTGGGCCGGGACAGATAATTCACCCCTCCACTTT,CASSWAGTDNSPLHF
-,TRBV7-6,-,TRBJ2-3,TGTGCCAGCAGCTTACGGAGGGGAAGAGATACGCAGTATTTT,CASSLRRGRDTQYF
-,TRBV11-2,-,TRBJ2-1,TGTGCCAGCAGGACTATCGCTGACAATGAGCAGTTCTTC,CASRTIADNEQFF
TRBD1,TRBV27,-,TRBJ1-5,TGTGCCAGCAGTTGGACAGGGAGAGGAAATCAGCCCCAGCATTTT,CASSWTGRGNQPQHF
TRBD1,TRBV11-2,-,TRBJ2-5,TGTGCCAGCAGTCCACCGCGGACAGGGAATCAAGAGACCCAGTACTTC,CASSPPRTGNQETQYF
-,TRBV5-1,-,TRBJ1-1,TGCGCCAGCAGCTCCCGGGACACAGATCTGAACACTGAAGCTTTCTTT,CASSSRDTDLNTEAFF
TRBD1,TRBV6-5,once,TRBJ1-2,TGTGCCAGCAGGGCGGGACAGGGGACTGGCTACACCTTC,CASRAGQGTGYTF
-,TRBV29-1,-,TRBJ2-1,TGCAGCGTTACCAGTCGGGGGGCGAATGAGCAGTTCTTC,CSVTSRGANEQFF
TRBD1,TRBV27,few,TRBJ1-2,TGTGCCAGCAGTTCAATGGACAGGGTAGACTATGGCTACACCTTC,CASSSMDRVDYGYTF
-,TRBV27,-,TRBJ2-3,TGTGCCAGCAGTTTACAGGCAGGGGCCTGGGGAGATACGCAGTATTTT,CASSLQAGAWGDTQYF
TRBD2,TRBV7-9,-,TRBJ2-3,TGTGCCAGCAGCCGGACTAGAGTATCAGATACGCAGTATTTT,CASSRTRVSDTQYF
-,TRBV10-1,-,TRBJ2-5,TGCGCCAGCAGTGACCCAGTTGGGCCCGAGACCCAGTACTTC,CASSDPVGPETQYF
-,TRBV19,-,TRBJ1-1,TGTGCCAGCACCAGCTACAGGGTAGGCACTGAAGCTTTCTTT,CASTSYRVGTEAFF
TRBD2,TRBV28,-,TRBJ2-7,TGTGCCACCGGGGGAAGAATAGCGGGGGGACTTTACGAGCAGTACTTC,CATGGRIAGGLYEQYF
TRBD1,TRBV7-9,-,TRBJ1-2,TGTGCCAGCAGCTTCGGGGACAGGGGGAGAGGTGGCTACACCTTC,CASSFGDRGRGGYTF
-,TRBV25-1,-,TRBJ2-3,TGTGCCAGCAGTGAGGCTCCTAGCACAGATACGCAGTATTTT,CASSEAPSTDTQYF
TRBD1,TRBV28,-,TRBJ2-7,TGTGCCACCGGGGACAGGGGTATCTACGAGCAGTACTTC,CATGDRGIYEQYF
-,TRBV11-2,once,TRBJ1-6,TGTGCCAGCAGCCATTATAATTCACCCCTCCACTTT,CASSHYNSPLHF
-,TRBV5-4,-,TRBJ1-2,TGTGCCAGCAGTCCCACAGGGAACTATGGCTACACCTTC,CASSPTGNYGYTF